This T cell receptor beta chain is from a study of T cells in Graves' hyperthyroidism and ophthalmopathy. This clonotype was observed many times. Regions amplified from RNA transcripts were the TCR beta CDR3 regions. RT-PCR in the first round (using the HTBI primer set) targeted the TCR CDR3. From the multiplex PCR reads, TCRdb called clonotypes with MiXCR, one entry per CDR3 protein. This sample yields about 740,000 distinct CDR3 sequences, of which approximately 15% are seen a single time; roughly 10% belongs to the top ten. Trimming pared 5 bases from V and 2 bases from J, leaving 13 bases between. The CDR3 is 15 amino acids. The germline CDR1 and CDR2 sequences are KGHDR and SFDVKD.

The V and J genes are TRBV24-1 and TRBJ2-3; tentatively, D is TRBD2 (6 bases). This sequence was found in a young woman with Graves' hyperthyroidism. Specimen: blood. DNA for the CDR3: TGTGCCACCAGTGTATTTAGCGGTTACACAGATACGCAGTATTTT. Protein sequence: CATSVFSGYTDTQYF.